This T cell receptor (beta chain) was identified during a study of T-cell reconstitution after alpha-beta-depleted transplantation in children. Unique molecular identifiers were used to barcode this TCRbeta library. Each CDR3 protein gets one entry after TCRdb re-called the PCR reads with MiXCR. This sample yields some 240,000 distinct CDR3 sequences, of which 9% to 10% are seen a single time; about 4.9% belongs to the top ten. This receptor was taken from a human donor who donated a stem cell graft to a child with SCID. This specimen was PBMCs from the stem cell graft donor, taken from the stem cell graft.

The CDR3 reads CASSPFGLAETLPTDTQYF. The CDR3 bases are TGTGCCAGCTCACCATTCGGACTAGCGGAAACCCTACCCACAGATACGCAGTATTTT. The genes are TRBV18 and TRBJ2-3; 10 positions agree with TRBD2. Germline V CDR1 and CDR2: KGHSH, LQKENI. Unmatched junction bases numbered 13, after V lost 2 bases and J lost 2 bases. This CDR3 comprises 19 residues.